The clone carrying this TCR beta chain has ten or more counts. Antigen unknown. Axillary draining lymph nodes of breast cancer patients supplied the node samples. TCRdb passed the multiplex PCR reads through MiXCR, listing each CDR3 protein once. This table holds fewer than 250,000 distinct CDR3 sequences, about 30% found once. This specimen comes from a study of breast tumors, draining lymph nodes, adjacent tissues. Overall study results and limits: Most tumor T cells seemingly derive from lymph node, then expand in tumor. Compared with lymph nodes, tumors were less diverse; compared with nontumor tissue, more. Tumor T cell lymph node origin was a supported hypothesis, not proven.

What was sequenced was axillary lymph node tissue. The source is a female donor with breast cancer. Some clones in this sample may be carry-over from other donors' samples.

The CDR3 DNA follows: TGCAGTGCTCTTTCTTCCTCGGGAGACACGCAGTATTTT. It is translated as CSALSSSGDTQYF. V gene TRBV20-1 combines with J gene TRBJ2-3, with a weak D call TRBD2 (6 bases). Germline V gene lookup returns CDR1 DFQATT and CDR2 SNEGSKA (reference sequence). The CDR3 has 13 amino acids. V lost 5 bases, J lost 9 bases, and 18 bases lay in between.